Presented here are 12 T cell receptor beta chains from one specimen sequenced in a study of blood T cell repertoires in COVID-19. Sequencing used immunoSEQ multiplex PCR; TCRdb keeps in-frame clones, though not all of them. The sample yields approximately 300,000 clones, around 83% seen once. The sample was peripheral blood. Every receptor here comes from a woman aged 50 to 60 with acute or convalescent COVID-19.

The CDR3 here is CASSFSDGSSGNTIYF. The CDR3 nucleotides are TGTGCCAGCAGCTTTTCGGACGGGAGCTCTGGAAACACCATATATTTT. The chain combines TRBV7-9 with TRBJ1-3; unclear D gene. V shed 3 bases and J shed 0 bases, with 12 bases lying between them. The V gene's germline CDR1 is SEHNR and CDR2 FQNEAQ (reference sequence). The CDR3 contains 16 residues.

The CDR3 loop is CATSSTAFSSYNEQFF. CDR3 in DNA: TGTGCCACCAGCTCCACCGCGTTTAGCTCCTACAATGAGCAGTTCTTC. The rearrangement uses TRBV15 and TRBJ2-1; D uncertain. Germline assignment: CDR1 LNHNV and CDR2 YYDKDF (reference sequence). The CDR3 length is 16 residues. V was trimmed by 5 bases and J by 0 bases, leaving 14 bases between them.

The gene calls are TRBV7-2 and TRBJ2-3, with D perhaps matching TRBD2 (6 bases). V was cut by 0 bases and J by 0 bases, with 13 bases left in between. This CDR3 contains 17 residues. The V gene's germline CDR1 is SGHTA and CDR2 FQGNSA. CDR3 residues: CASSLAGGYSSTDTQYF. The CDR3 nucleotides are TGTGCCAGCAGCTTAGCGGGGGGATATAGCAGCACAGATACGCAGTATTTT.

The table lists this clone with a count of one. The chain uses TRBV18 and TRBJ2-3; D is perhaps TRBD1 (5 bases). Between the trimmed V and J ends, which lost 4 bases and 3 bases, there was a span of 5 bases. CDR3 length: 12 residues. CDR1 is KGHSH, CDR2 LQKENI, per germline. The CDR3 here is CASSRQTDTQYF. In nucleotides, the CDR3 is TGTGCCAGCTCACGACAGACAGATACGCAGTATTTT.

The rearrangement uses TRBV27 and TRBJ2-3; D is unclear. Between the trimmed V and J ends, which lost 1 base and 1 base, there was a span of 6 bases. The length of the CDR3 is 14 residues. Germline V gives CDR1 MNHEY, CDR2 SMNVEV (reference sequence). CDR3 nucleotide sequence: TGTGCCAGCAGTTTATTGTCTCGCACAGATACGCAGTATTTT. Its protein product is CASSLLSRTDTQYF.

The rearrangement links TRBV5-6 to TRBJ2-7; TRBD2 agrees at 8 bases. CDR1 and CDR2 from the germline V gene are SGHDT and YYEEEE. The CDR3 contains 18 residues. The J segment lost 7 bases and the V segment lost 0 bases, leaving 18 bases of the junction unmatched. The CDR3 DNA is TGTGCCAGCAGCTTGGTAGGGACTAGTACCCCCTCGGGAAGAGAGCAGTACGTC. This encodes CASSLVGTSTPSGREQYV.

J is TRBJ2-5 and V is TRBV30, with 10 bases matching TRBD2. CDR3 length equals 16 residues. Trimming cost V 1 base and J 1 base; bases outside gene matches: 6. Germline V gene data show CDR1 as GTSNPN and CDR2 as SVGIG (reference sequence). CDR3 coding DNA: TGTGCCTGGAGTGGGCCGGAGCGGGAGGGCCAAGAGACCCAGTACTTC. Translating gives CAWSGPEREGQETQYF.

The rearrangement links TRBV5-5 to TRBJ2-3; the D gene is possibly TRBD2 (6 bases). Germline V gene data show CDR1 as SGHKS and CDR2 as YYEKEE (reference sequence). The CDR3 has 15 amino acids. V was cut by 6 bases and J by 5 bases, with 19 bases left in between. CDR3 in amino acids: CASTRVGGERDTQYF. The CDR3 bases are TGTGCCAGCACCCGAGTGGGGGGAGAGAGAGATACGCAGTATTTT. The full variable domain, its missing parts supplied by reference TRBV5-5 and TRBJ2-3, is DAGVTQSPTHLIKTRGQQVTLRCSPISGHKSVSWYQQVLGQGPQFIFQYYEKEERGRGNFPDRFSARQFPNYSSELNVNALLLGDSALYLCASTRVGGERDTQYFGPGTRLTVL.

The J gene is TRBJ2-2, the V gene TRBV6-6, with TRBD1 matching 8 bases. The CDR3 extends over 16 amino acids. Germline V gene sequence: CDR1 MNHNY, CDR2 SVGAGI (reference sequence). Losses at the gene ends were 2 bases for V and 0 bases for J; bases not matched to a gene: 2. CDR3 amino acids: CASSYAGGSNTGELFF. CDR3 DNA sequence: TGTGCCAGCAGTTACGCAGGGGGCTCGAACACCGGGGAGCTGTTTTTT.

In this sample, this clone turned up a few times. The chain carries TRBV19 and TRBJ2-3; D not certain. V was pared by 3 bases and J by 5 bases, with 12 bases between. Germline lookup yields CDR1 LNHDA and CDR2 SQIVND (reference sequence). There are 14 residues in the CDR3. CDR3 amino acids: CASSMGQEGDTQYF. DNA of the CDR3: TGTGCCAGTAGTATGGGCCAGGAAGGAGATACGCAGTATTTT. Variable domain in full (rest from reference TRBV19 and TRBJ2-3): DGGITQSPKYLFRKEGQNVTLSCEQNLNHDAMYWYRQDPGQGLRLIYYSQIVNDFQKGDIAEGYSVSREKKESFPLTVTSAQKNPTAFYLCASSMGQEGDTQYFGPGTRLTVL.

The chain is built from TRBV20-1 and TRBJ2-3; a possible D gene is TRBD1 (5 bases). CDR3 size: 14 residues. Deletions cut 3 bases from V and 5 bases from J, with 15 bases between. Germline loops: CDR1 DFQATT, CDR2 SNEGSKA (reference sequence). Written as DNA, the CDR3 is TGCAGTGCTAGTCTTGGGGCCCGGCAAGATACGCAGTATTTT. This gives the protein CSASLGARQDTQYF.

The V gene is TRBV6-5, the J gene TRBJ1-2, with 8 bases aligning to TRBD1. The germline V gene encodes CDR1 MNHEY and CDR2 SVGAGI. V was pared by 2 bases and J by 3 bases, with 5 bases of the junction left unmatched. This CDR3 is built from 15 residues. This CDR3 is CASSYGETGDYGYTF. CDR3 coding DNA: TGTGCCAGCAGTTACGGTGAGACAGGGGACTATGGCTACACCTTC.